Presented here are 24 T cell receptor beta chains from one specimen sequenced in a study of CD8 T cells in ankylosing spondylitis. TCRdb fed the 5' RACE reads into MiXCR, producing one record per CDR3 protein. The repertoire holds some 220,000 distinct CDR3 sequences, about 10% seen once, with less than 3% in the top ten. The sample consisted of blood, either unsorted or a sorted T cell fraction (not recorded which). The origin of the receptors is a male donor with ankylosing spondylitis or in good health (not recorded which).

This clonotype has a count of ten or more. The J gene is TRBJ2-3, the V gene TRBV6-5; TRBD2 matches at 7 bases. The CDR3 covers 15 residues. The V gene's germline CDR1 is MNHEY and CDR2 SVGAGI. V gave up 4 bases and J gave up 1 base; unmatched junction bases: 5. This chain's CDR3 is CASSSARGGTDTQYF. For the CDR3, the DNA is TGTGCCAGCAGTTCCGCCCGGGGGGGCACAGATACGCAGTATTTT.

This clonotype occurred many times. The CDR3 nucleotides read TGTGCCAGCACCCGGACTAGCGGGGGAAGAGGGTACCCCGGGGAGCTGTTTTTT. Translating it yields CASTRTSGGRGYPGELFF. The chain combines TRBV12-3 or TRBV12-4 with TRBJ2-2, with TRBD2 matching 13 bases. This CDR3 contains 18 residues. V was pared by 7 bases and J by 6 bases, with 14 bases of the junction left unmatched.

This clonotype showed up just a few times. CDR3 sequence reads: CASSSLGGDTEAFF. CDR3 coding DNA: TGCGCCAGCAGCTCCCTGGGGGGGGACACTGAAGCTTTCTTT. The chain couples TRBV5-1 to TRBJ1-1; TRBD1 is a possible D gene (5 bases). This CDR3 contains 14 residues. V lost 3 bases, J lost 3 bases, and 12 bases lay in between. Germline CDR1 is SGHRS and CDR2 is YFSETQ. Together with reference TRBV5-1 and TRBJ1-1, the CDR3 gives the full variable domain: KAGVTQTPRYLIKTRGQQVTLSCSPISGHRSVSWYQQTPGQGLQFLFEYFSETQRNKGNFPGRFSGRQFSNSRSEMNVSTLELGDSALYLCASSSLGGDTEAFFGQGTRLTVV.

On this clonotype: One base away lies a much larger clone, so this may be a sequencing read error. This chain joins TRBV6-1 and TRBJ1-2; tentatively, D is TRBD1 (5 bases). CDR1 and CDR2 from the germline V gene are MNHNS and SASEGT. The CDR3 is 13 residues long. The CDR3 loop reads CASSPLGHYDYTF. CDR3 DNA sequence: TGTGCCAGCAGTCCCTTAGGACACTATGACTACACCTTC.

This clonotype was seen many times. The gene calls are TRBV5-1 and TRBJ2-1; TRBD2 agrees at 9 bases. V lost 6 bases and J lost 5; bases outside the gene matches: 6. The CDR3 is 14 amino acids. Germline V gives CDR1 SGHRS, CDR2 YFSETQ. The CDR3 protein is CASTRTSVHNEQFF. The CDR3 DNA follows: TGCGCCAGCACCCGGACTAGCGTCCACAATGAGCAGTTCTTC.

This clonotype was detected many times. The rearrangement joins TRBV5-1 to TRBJ2-7; 7 bases map to TRBD1. Germline CDR1 reads SGHRS; CDR2 reads YFSETQ. Losses at the gene ends were 0 bases for V and 4 bases for J; bases not matched to a gene: 4. The CDR3 runs 14 residues. CDR3 residues: CASSLAQQGYEQYF. CDR3 DNA: TGCGCCAGCAGCTTGGCCCAACAGGGGTACGAGCAGTACTTC.

This clonotype has ten or more counts. This chain links TRBV6-1 with TRBJ2-7; the match to TRBD1 covers 9 bases. The CDR3 has 16 amino acids. CDR1 MNHNS and CDR2 SASEGT come from the germline V gene. Trimming at V came to 5 bases and at J to 8 bases, leaving 16 bases not matched to a gene. CDR3 in DNA: TGTGCCAGCAGTCTCATTACCGGGACAGGGATGATACAGCAGTACTTC. Amino acid sequence: CASSLITGTGMIQQYF.

The table lists this clonotype with many counts. The rearrangement links TRBV10-3 to TRBJ1-2; 7 bases are shared with TRBD1. V dropped 3 bases and J dropped 4; count of bases not matched to a gene: 5. Germline V gives CDR1 ENHRY, CDR2 SYGVKD. The CDR3 loop spans 14 amino acids. The DNA for the CDR3 is TGTGCCATCAGTGATCTCAGGGGGATCTATGGCTACACCTTC. This sequence encodes CAISDLRGIYGYTF.

This clonotype was seen ten or more times. This chain uses TRBV3-1 with TRBJ2-1; 8 bases are shared with TRBD2. This CDR3 has 14 amino acids. Germline V CDR1 and CDR2: LGHDT, YNNKEL (reference sequence). Trimming at V came to 2 bases and at J to 10 bases, leaving 7 bases not matched to a gene. The CDR3: CASSQPGLVKEQFF. The CDR3 DNA reads as TGTGCCAGCAGCCAACCGGGACTAGTGAAGGAGCAGTTCTTC.

This clonotype has at least ten counts. The chain carries TRBV4-1 and TRBJ2-7; possibly TRBD1 for D (6 bases). V was pared by 4 bases and J by 2 bases, with 9 bases between. CDR1 is MGHRA and CDR2 is YSYEKL in the germline V gene. This CDR3 region has 13 residues. CDR3 protein: CASSLNRAYEQYF. Written as DNA, the CDR3 is TGCGCCAGCAGCCTCAACAGGGCCTACGAGCAGTACTTC.

The sample holds many counts of this clonotype. The chain carries TRBV5-1 and TRBJ2-7; 8 bases match TRBD1. CDR3 length equals 16 residues. CDR1 and CDR2 from the germline V gene are SGHRS and YFSETQ. With 0 bases clipped from V and 2 bases from J, the junction kept 7 bases outside the gene matches. CDR3 nucleotide sequence: TGCGCCAGCAGCTTGGAAGCAGGGGGCTCCACCTACGAGCAGTACTTC. This translates into CASSLEAGGSTYEQYF.

This clonotype was found many times. The chain employs TRBV6-5 and TRBJ2-1; 7 bases match TRBD2. The CDR3 has 16 amino acids. Germline trimming cut 2 bases from V and 1 base from J; bases unmatched to any gene: 5. CDR1 is MNHEY and CDR2 is SVGAGI in the germline V gene. The DNA for the CDR3 is TGTGCCAGCAGTTACCTGGGAGCGGGGTCCTACAATGAGCAGTTCTTC. As protein: CASSYLGAGSYNEQFF.

This clonotype was picked up many times. This chain joins TRBV7-6 and TRBJ2-3; 9 bases line up with TRBD2. V lost 4 bases and J lost 2; bases outside the gene matches: 4. Germline-derived CDR1 and CDR2 are SGHVS and FNYEAQ. The CDR3 spans 15 residues. CDR3 DNA: TGTGCCAGCAGCTCGACTAGCGGCCCCACAGATACGCAGTATTTT. It codes for CASSSTSGPTDTQYF.

This clonotype has at least ten counts. The chain has TRBV5-1 and TRBJ2-1; 7 positions match TRBD1. CDR3 length equals 14 residues. V dropped 5 bases and J dropped 4; count of bases not matched to a gene: 6. From germline, CDR1 is SGHRS and CDR2 YFSETQ. As DNA, the CDR3 is TGCGCCAGCAGACCTGGACAGGCTTACAATGAGCAGTTCTTC. It is translated as CASRPGQAYNEQFF.

The V gene is TRBV7-9, the J gene TRBJ2-2, with TRBD2 identical over 8 bases. With 6 bases clipped from V and 3 bases from J, the junction kept 6 bases outside the gene matches. Germline CDR1 SEHNR, CDR2 FQNEAQ (reference sequence). The CDR3 extends over 15 amino acids. The CDR3 sequence: CASRSGGTHTGELFF. The CDR3 DNA follows: TGTGCCAGCAGGAGCGGGGGTACTCACACCGGGGAGCTGTTTTTT.

The chain combines TRBV6-1 with TRBJ1-1; D unresolved. CDR3 size: 16 residues. CDR1 is MNHNS and CDR2 is SASEGT in the germline V gene. V was pared by 5 bases and J by 1 base, with 17 bases between. The DNA of the CDR3 is TGTGCCAGCAGTAGGACCTACCTTCGCGAGAACACTGAAGCTTTCTTT. Translated: CASSRTYLRENTEAFF.

This clonotype was seen repeatedly, ten times or more. The chain employs TRBV27 and TRBJ1-2, with D perhaps matching TRBD1 (5 bases). The CDR3 runs 13 residues. The V end lost 3 bases, the J end lost 4 bases, and 9 bases lay between the germline ends. Per germline, CDR1 MNHEY and CDR2 SMNVEV (reference sequence). The CDR3 loop is CASSFTGGYGYTF. In DNA form, the CDR3 reads TGTGCCAGCAGTTTCACAGGTGGCTATGGCTACACCTTC.

In its sample, this clonotype was seen a few times. The junction does not match germline at one end; this may be a read error. The V gene is TRBV5-1, the J gene TRBJ2-1; a weak D match, TRBD1 (6 bases). The germline V gene has CDR1 SGHRS and CDR2 YFSETQ. This CDR3 contains 16 residues. The CDR3 DNA reads TGCGTCAGCAGCTTGGCCGCAGAGGGGGCCTACAATGAGCAGTTCTTC. It codes for CVSSLAAEGAYNEQFF. Filled out from reference TRBV5-1 and TRBJ2-1, the complete variable domain reads KAGVTQTPRYLIKTRGQQVTLSCSPISGHRSVSWYQQTPGQGLQFLFEYFSETQRNKGNFPGRFSGRQFSNSRSEMNVSTLELGDSALYLCVSSLAAEGAYNEQFFGPGTRLTVL.

The chain employs TRBV30 and TRBJ2-3; D unresolved. The CDR3 has 16 residues. V was trimmed by 4 bases and J by 3 bases, leaving 20 bases between them. Germline assignment: CDR1 GTSNPN and CDR2 SVGIG (reference sequence). This CDR3 is CAWISTAVVRTDTQYF. For the CDR3, the DNA is TGTGCCTGGATCTCTACGGCAGTGGTCCGGACAGATACGCAGTATTTT. The full variable domain, in which reference TRBV30 and TRBJ2-3 provide the parts outside the CDR3, is SQTIHQWPATLVQPVGSPLSLECTVEGTSNPNLYWYRQAAGRGLQLLFYSVGIGQISSEVPQNLSASRPQDRQFILSSKKLLLSDSGFYLCAWISTAVVRTDTQYFGPGTRLTVL.

In its sample, this clonotype was seen many times. This sequence joins TRBV3-1 and TRBJ2-3; D gene ambiguous. From germline, CDR1 is LGHDT and CDR2 YNNKEL (reference sequence). The CDR3 loop spans 13 amino acids. The V and J ends lost 5 bases and 1 base respectively, with 7 bases between them. The CDR3 spells CASSVGGTDTQYF. The CDR3 DNA is TGTGCCAGCAGCGTCGGTGGCACAGATACGCAGTATTTT.

This clonotype occurred many times. The chain has TRBV6-5 and TRBJ1-5; D perhaps matches TRBD1 (5 bases). Germline V gene sequence: CDR1 MNHEY, CDR2 SVGAGI. The V gene lost 0 bases and the J gene lost 4 bases, with 10 bases spanning the gap. CDR3 length: 15 amino acids. In DNA form, the CDR3 reads TGTGCCAGCAGTTACTCCAGAGGGGAAAATCAGCCCCAGCATTTT. This sequence encodes CASSYSRGENQPQHF.

The gene calls are TRBV29-1 and TRBJ1-1, with 9 bases that match TRBD1. The V gene's germline CDR1 is SQVTM and CDR2 ANQGSEA. V gave up 7 bases and J gave up 3 bases; unmatched junction bases: 9. This CDR3 is 14 amino acids long. The CDR3 spells CSASQGAWDTEAFF. The CDR3 DNA sequence: TGCAGCGCCTCACAGGGGGCATGGGACACTGAAGCTTTCTTT.

This clonotype turned up a few times. The gene calls are TRBV7-9 and TRBJ2-5; D possibly corresponds to TRBD1 (6 bases). The CDR3 sequence is 14 residues long. V gave up 1 base and J gave up 5 bases, with 11 bases separating them. CDR1 is SEHNR, CDR2 FQNEAQ, per germline (reference sequence). CDR3 DNA: TGTGCCAGCAGCTTAGAAGGGGGAGCGGAGACCCAGTACTTC. Translated: CASSLEGGAETQYF.

As regards this clonotype: This may be a read error, as it is one base from a much larger clone. The chain has TRBV4-1 and TRBJ2-7; D perhaps matches TRBD2 (5 bases). The V gene's germline CDR1 is MGHRA and CDR2 YSYEKL. The CDR3 spans 16 residues. The CDR3 sequence is CASSQEYGVISYEQYF. CDR3 nucleotide sequence: TGTGCCAGCAGCCAAGAATACGGGGTTATCTCCTACGAGCAGTACTTC.